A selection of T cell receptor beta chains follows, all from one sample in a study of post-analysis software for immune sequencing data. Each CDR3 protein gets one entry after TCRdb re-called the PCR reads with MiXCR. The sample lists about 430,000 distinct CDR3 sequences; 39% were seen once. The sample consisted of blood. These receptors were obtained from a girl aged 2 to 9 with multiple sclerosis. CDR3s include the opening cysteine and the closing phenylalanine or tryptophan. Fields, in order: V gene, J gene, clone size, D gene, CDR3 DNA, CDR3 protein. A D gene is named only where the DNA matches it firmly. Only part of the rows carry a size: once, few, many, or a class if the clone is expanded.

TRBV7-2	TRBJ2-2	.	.	TGTGCCAGCAGCCACGTCAGGAACACCGGGGAGCTGTTTTTT	CASSHVRNTGELFF
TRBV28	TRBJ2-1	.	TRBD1	TGTGCCAGCAGTTGGACCGGGACAGGGTCCTACAATGAGCAGTTCTTC	CASSWTGTGSYNEQFF
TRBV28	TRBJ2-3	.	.	TGTGCCAGCACGCGTTATCCCACAGGGCCAGTGGGAGCAGATGCGCAGTATTTT	CASTRYPTGPVGADAQYF
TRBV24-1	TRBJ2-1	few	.	TGTGCCACCAGTGATAGTGGCGTCGGGTACAATGAGCAGTTCTTC	CATSDSGVGYNEQFF
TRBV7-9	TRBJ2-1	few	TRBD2	TGTGCCAGCAGCACCCGGCTAGCGGAGGACCACAATGAGCAGTTCTTC	CASSTRLAEDHNEQFF
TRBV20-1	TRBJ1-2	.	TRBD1	TGCAGTGCCCTGACAGGGGCCTATGGCTACACCTTC	CSALTGAYGYTF
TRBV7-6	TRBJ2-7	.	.	TGTGCCAGCAGCCCCCGCATCGCCGGGGAGCAGTACTTC	CASSPRIAGEQYF
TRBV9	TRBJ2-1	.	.	TGTGCCAGCAGCGTAGAGCAAGGGGTGAACGATGAGCAGTTCTTC	CASSVEQGVNDEQFF
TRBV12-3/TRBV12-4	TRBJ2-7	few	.	TGTGCCAGCAGTTTTTACCGCTACGAGCAGTACTTC	CASSFYRYEQYF
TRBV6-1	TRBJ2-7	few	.	TGTGCCAGCACTATAGGCCCCGAGCAGTACTTC	CASTIGPEQYF
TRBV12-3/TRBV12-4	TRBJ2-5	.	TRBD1	TGTGCCAGCAGTCGACAGGGGGTACCTCCGGGGACCCAGTACTTC	CASSRQGVPPGTQYF
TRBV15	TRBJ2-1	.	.	TGTGCCACCAGCAGGGTAGCGGTTAGCTCCTACAATGAGCAGTTCTTC	CATSRVAVSSYNEQFF
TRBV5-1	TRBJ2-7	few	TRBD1	TGCGCCAGCAGCCTTCCGGGACAGACCACCTACGAGCAGTACTTC	CASSLPGQTTYEQYF
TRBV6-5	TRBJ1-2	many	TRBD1	TGTGCCAGCAGCGGGGACAGGGCGAAAGGCTACACCTTC	CASSGDRAKGYTF
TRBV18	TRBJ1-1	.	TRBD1	TGTGCCAGCTCACAGGGGACAGACACTGAAGCTTTCTTT	CASSQGTDTEAFF